Listed here are 4 T cell receptor beta chains from one sample, sequenced in a study of blood T cells in healthy people across ages. The authors ran a second PCR of about 7 to 11 cycles using a sample-barcoded 5' primer and a J-beta primer mix. TCRdb processed the 5' RACE reads anew with MiXCR; each CDR3 protein has one entry. Of hundreds of thousands of distinct CDR3 sequences listed, about 53% are singletons. The sample taken for sequencing was blood. The receptors stem from a man in his sixties in good health.

CDR3 region: CASSFGGGGNTIYF. CDR3 DNA sequence: TGCGCCAGCAGCTTCGGAGGAGGTGGAAACACCATATATTTT. J is TRBJ1-3 and V is TRBV5-1; D remains unclear. V was clipped by 2 bases and J by 3 bases, with 9 bases between them. The CDR3 extends over 14 amino acids. Germline V gene lookup returns CDR1 SGHRS and CDR2 YFSETQ.

This chain connects TRBV4-1 to TRBJ2-1; D remains unclear. CDR1 and CDR2 from the germline V gene are MGHRA and YSYEKL. Trimming took 1 base from V and 8 from J, leaving 6 bases between them. This CDR3 has 12 residues. CDR3 sequence reads: CASSQGRDEQFF. The CDR3, as DNA: TGCGCCAGCAGCCAAGGCCGGGATGAGCAGTTCTTC.

The gene calls are TRBV20-1 and TRBJ2-3; TRBD2 is a possible D gene (7 bases). Between the trimmed V and J ends, which lost 0 bases and 5 bases, there was a span of 21 bases. The CDR3 spans 17 residues. Per germline, CDR1 DFQATT and CDR2 SNEGSKA (reference sequence). CDR3 coding DNA: TGCAGTGCTAGAGATCGGCGCGGGGGCGGGGGTGGAGATACGCAGTATTTT. Amino acid sequence: CSARDRRGGGGGDTQYF.

This rearrangement joins TRBV27 to TRBJ2-5; 8 nucleotides match TRBD1. Per the germline V gene, CDR1 is MNHEY and CDR2 is SMNVEV (reference sequence). The CDR3 consists of 16 residues. V lost 6 bases to trimming and J lost 5 bases; unmatched junction nucleotides: 14. CDR3 in DNA: TGTGCCAGCAGCCGAGGACAGGGTGGGAGTCGGGAGACCCAGTACTTC. It yields the protein CASSRGQGGSRETQYF.